The rows below give T cell receptor beta chains drawn from one sample of a study of T-cell memory formation after mild COVID-19. TCRdb re-derived calls from the 5' RACE reads in MiXCR, one entry per CDR3 protein. Seen here are around 310,000 distinct CDR3 sequences, roughly an eighth observed once, and the top ten hold 21%. The sequenced material came from PBMCs or a T cell subset sorted from them (not recorded which). Source of these receptors: a man aged 18 to 30 who had mild COVID-19 (a few samples of this study predate the infection). Cell type and time point are not known. The conserved cysteine and the conserved F or W are not part of the CDR3 here. Each record gives: clone size, V gene, J gene, CDR3 protein. Where a row states a size, it is once, few, many or the class of an expanded clone; other rows omit it.

many	TRBV12-3/TRBV12-4	TRBJ1-5	ASSLERGQPQH
few	TRBV7-8	TRBJ1-5	ASSLTWKEQPQH
few	TRBV7-9	TRBJ2-5	ASSADVIGTQY
few	TRBV7-2	TRBJ2-1	ASSHVAGAYNEQF
.	TRBV20-1	TRBJ2-6	SAYETDSGANVLT
.	TRBV6-1	TRBJ1-5	ASSGTANQPQH
few	TRBV20-1	TRBJ1-5	SARQGGNQPQH
.	TRBV6-6	TRBJ2-1	ASSPGLAVEQF
few	TRBV5-1	TRBJ2-5	ASSLAWETQY
many	TRBV7-3	TRBJ2-1	ASSLKAGDEQF
.	TRBV4-1	TRBJ2-1	ASSQVTGPSSYNEQF
many	TRBV27	TRBJ2-2	ASSLSRQGYAGELF
few	TRBV6-5	TRBJ1-1	ASSRRSVGNTEAF
.	TRBV5-1	TRBJ1-2	ASSFRTGGFDGYT
once	TRBV4-3	TRBJ1-2	ASSQATGAQGGYT
.	TRBV12-3/TRBV12-4	TRBJ2-5	ASSLADGGGTQY
few	TRBV6-5	TRBJ1-5	ASSSINVRSNQPQH
few	TRBV6-5	TRBJ2-5	ASSHGWDSRETQY
few	TRBV7-3	TRBJ2-2	ASSGTPSGGAGELF
few	TRBV3-1	TRBJ2-5	ASSHPGGGRKTQY
.	TRBV10-3	TRBJ2-3	AINPGTEASTDTQY
many	TRBV6-2/TRBV6-3	TRBJ2-7	ASRDHDTTSSYEQY
.	TRBV4-2	TRBJ2-1	ASTDRGHTRDEQF
few	TRBV7-9	TRBJ1-1	ASSLAPGWSF
.	TRBV13	TRBJ1-6	ASSGWIRNSPLH
few	TRBV7-3	TRBJ1-2	ASSLWDGYGYT
many	TRBV7-2	TRBJ2-1	ASRTRLAGTNEQF
few	TRBV12-3/TRBV12-4	TRBJ2-3	ASSSSGGLADTQY
few	TRBV7-2	TRBJ2-3	ASSLERGASDTQY
.	TRBV7-2	TRBJ2-2	ASSLGVGGGPTGVLF
many	TRBV7-2	TRBJ2-6	ASSSGQPGANVLT
.	TRBV4-1	TRBJ2-7	ASSQGTSVS
.	TRBV2	TRBJ1-1	ASSYQGVRHTEAF
.	TRBV28	TRBJ2-3	ASRRVPSGGPHTQY
few	TRBV4-3	TRBJ2-3	ASSQERSGGGADTQY
many	TRBV6-5	TRBJ2-1	ASSSDTSGGVNEQF
.	TRBV7-8	TRBJ1-2	ASSARDFASNYGYT
.	TRBV27	TRBJ2-7	ASSLKRTGFYEQY
.	TRBV9	TRBJ2-5	ASSFRGDLETQY
.	TRBV4-2	TRBJ1-6	ASSQDVGKESPLH
few	TRBV12-3/TRBV12-4	TRBJ2-2	ASSLWGETGELF
few	TRBV4-3	TRBJ2-5	ASSQGPAGETQY
few	TRBV27	TRBJ2-4	ASKGPGRNYQY
.	TRBV5-6	TRBJ2-5	ASSLGDSRETQY
many	TRBV20-1	TRBJ2-5	SARGSGAPTQY
.	TRBV15	TRBJ2-5	AAGGGPSQETQY
few	TRBV5-1	TRBJ2-3	ASRNGVDQTITDTQY
few	TRBV6-2/TRBV6-3	TRBJ1-2	ATGQGAAGYT
.	TRBV30	TRBJ1-4	AWSGTTGEKLF
few	TRBV27	TRBJ1-2	ASSTANYGYT
many	TRBV4-3	TRBJ2-1	ASSQELAGEGNEQF